This T cell receptor beta chain was retrieved from a study of metastatic and nonmetastatic thyroid tumors. Background on the study: Peripheral blood and tumor or nodule samples from malignant and benign thyroid patients were compared. Whole-study findings and limits: It was reported that TCR beta diversity was significantly higher in malignant thyroid tumors than benign nodules, in blood and tumor.

Germline assignment: CDR1 SQVTM and CDR2 ANQGSEA. The CDR3 has 14 amino acids. The V and J ends lost 4 bases and 3 bases, in that order; junction bases with no gene match: 8. Not a single patient had been given any form of treatment at any point before undergoing thyroid surgery. In this sample, this clone turned up many times. Its antigen is unknown. Within the sample, other DNA sequences also encode this same CDR3. Authors' data handling: Using the CDR3 differences seen across clinicopathological groups, the authors built a distant-metastasis classifier for papillary thyroid cancer, which was meant to discriminate distant-metastatic patients. TCRdb re-clonotyped the PCR reads via MiXCR. The V and J calls follow TCRdb's processing rather than the paper's. The sample records about 7,400 clones, 25% to 35% being singletons.

The sample comprised adjacent normal tissue. The sequence was obtained from a male donor with papillary thyroid cancer or a benign thyroid nodule (not recorded which). Some clones in this sample may be carry-over from other donors' samples. The V gene is TRBV29-1, the J gene TRBJ1-2; TRBD1 aligns across 7 bases. The CDR3 region has the DNA TGCAGCGTTGCTGACAGGGAATGGGACTATGGCTACACCTTC. It specifies CSVADREWDYGYTF.